This T cell receptor (beta chain) was obtained from a study of beta chain features in type 1 diabetes (dated by TCRdb to 2016 to 2018). Concerning the study at large: Mean age, gender distribution, total cell number and subset yield were not different between patients and healthy donors. A total of 90 million to 140 million sorted cells were examined across all samples, and RNA yield correlated strongly with the number of cells per subset. In the study, TCRB repertoires of sorted circulating CD4+ T cell subsets from recently diagnosed type 1 diabetes patients were compared with those of matched healthy donors. Regulatory and stem cell-like memory subsets were obtained from only 8 patients and about 8 healthy donors, while naive and central memory subsets were obtained from all 30 or so donors.

The paper as a whole reports these results and caveats: Because the HLA sub-analyses included only small numbers of individuals, any influence of HLA type on TCRB rearrangement was left unresolved. Fewer insertions and more nucleotide deletions at VDJ recombination sites were observed in patients with type 1 diabetes, implying thymic rearrangement abnormalities. Type 1 diabetes patients showed a moderate but significant shortening of TCRB CDR3 length in all four CD4+ subsets. Naive, central memory and regulatory TCRB repertoires appeared to be more alike among patients than among healthy donors. Shorter templates might have been favored by PCR, but patient and control samples were amplified and corrected together, so both groups would have been affected equally by any skew. Sequencing cDNA rather than genomic DNA could over-represent highly expressing activated cells, although activation and CD3 levels did not differ between groups.

A single peripheral blood draw of around 120 mL on average was collected from each donor into heparinised tubes. A BD FACSAria II was used to sort naive, central memory, regulatory and stem cell-like memory CD4+ T cells with a panel that included CD45RO, CCR7, CD25, CD127, CD95 and CD27. All sorted populations exceeded 95% purity. Right away, PBMCs were isolated by Lymphoprep density gradient centrifugation and were stained directly, with no culture step. To minimize batch effects, samples were stained and sorted in pairs, one healthy donor with one patient per experiment. Worth noting for this clone: Its antigen is unknown. No much larger clone is present one base from it, and per-base qualities are unavailable.

The High Capacity cDNA Reverse Transcription Kit was used to reverse transcribe all of the isolated RNA, meaning that expressed TCRB transcripts were what got sequenced. Naive, central memory and regulatory T cell samples underwent deep immunoSEQ sequencing, averaging around 3.9 million total reads per sample. After sorted cells were lysed in RLT buffer, RNA was extracted with DNase-treated RNeasy Micro or Mini kits, with the choice depending on cell number. Each cell subset was processed on its own to prevent cross-contamination, while patient and healthy donor samples were processed together. TCRB sequences were amplified from cDNA with the immunoSEQ multiplex PCR, producing 87-bp fragments spanning the CDR3 region. Sequencing of the amplicons was performed on the Illumina HiSeq platform. The original pipeline was this. Synthetic template baselines were used to correct PCR bias computationally, reads within Hamming distance 2 were collapsed together, and singletons that could not be merged were discarded. Reads were aligned to IMGT to assign V, D and J genes, CDR3 length, and insertions or deletions at six rearrangement sites. Clonotype counts were normalized to sorted cell number within each subset before computing true diversity and Gini coefficients with the tcR R package. The overlap coefficient, calculated on TCRB nucleotide sequences, was used to measure repertoire sharing. Out-of-frame TCRB sequences from naive cells were analyzed to stand in for the pre-selection repertoire. This is the immuneACCESS table as TCRdb keeps it, with only in-frame sequences that have V and J called. A part of the clones is gone; compared with another copy, unresolved V genes explain less than half, and the rest is unexplained. V, J and clone size were drawn from that table, and D and trimming were deduced from the DNA. Present in this sample are about 930,000 clones, 17% of which were seen just once. Of the sample, around 0.02% falls within the top ten clones.

The germline V gene gives CDR1 as MDHEN and CDR2 as SYDVKM. V is reduced by 4 bases and J by 2 bases, leaving a spacing of 15 bases between them. The CDR3 numbers 15 residues from cysteine through phenylalanine. Of the read, only the CDR3 DNA is kept; its 45 bases are in frame from base 1. The sample taken for sequencing was naive CD4+ T cells from blood. The cell subset or site label of this sample denotes: true naive CD4+ T cells. The clonotype comes from a woman aged 18-30 years in good health. The chain was built from TRBV28 and TRBJ2-7; the D gene assignment is perhaps TRBD1 or TRBD2, with each matching 5 bases. The DNA sequence is TGTGCCAGCAGTTCCCCCCCGGGACGGCCCTACGAGCAGTACTTC. The resulting protein is CASSSPPGRPYEQYF.